This is a list of T cell receptor beta chains from one sample in a study of blood T cells in healthy people across ages. TCRdb reanalysed the 5' RACE reads using MiXCR and keeps one entry per CDR3 protein. The data hold roughly 700,000 distinct CDR3 sequences, with about 34% observed a single time. The source material was blood. These receptors all come from a woman aged 80 or older in good health. Each CDR3 is given with its conserved first and last residue. The size of a clone is reported for some rows only, either as once, few or many, or as a class for expanded clones.

j_call | v_call | clone_size | cdr3_aa
TRBJ2-1 | TRBV4-3 | many | CASSQDHNVNEQFF
TRBJ2-3 | TRBV7-2 | many | CASSRSGGGDTQYF
TRBJ1-2 | TRBV20-1 | many | CSATGGYGYTF
TRBJ2-2 | TRBV27 | - | CASSLSLGYTGELFF
TRBJ2-2 | TRBV28 | - | CASSQTGTNTGELFF
TRBJ2-1 | TRBV5-1 | many | CASSPWGQGGNEQFF
TRBJ2-7 | TRBV5-1 | many | CASSLDLDSDYYSYEQYF
TRBJ2-3 | TRBV30 | many | CAWSVRRTDTQYF
TRBJ1-1 | TRBV14 | - | CASSRMGWTEAFF
TRBJ2-2 | TRBV20-1 | - | CSAPKGTSGGMNTGELFF
TRBJ2-1 | TRBV6-1 | - | CASPGPIAGDGNNEQFF
TRBJ2-2 | TRBV6-1 | - | CASRLSDTGERFF
TRBJ2-6 | TRBV7-8 | many | CASSARRPGQGPLGANVLTF